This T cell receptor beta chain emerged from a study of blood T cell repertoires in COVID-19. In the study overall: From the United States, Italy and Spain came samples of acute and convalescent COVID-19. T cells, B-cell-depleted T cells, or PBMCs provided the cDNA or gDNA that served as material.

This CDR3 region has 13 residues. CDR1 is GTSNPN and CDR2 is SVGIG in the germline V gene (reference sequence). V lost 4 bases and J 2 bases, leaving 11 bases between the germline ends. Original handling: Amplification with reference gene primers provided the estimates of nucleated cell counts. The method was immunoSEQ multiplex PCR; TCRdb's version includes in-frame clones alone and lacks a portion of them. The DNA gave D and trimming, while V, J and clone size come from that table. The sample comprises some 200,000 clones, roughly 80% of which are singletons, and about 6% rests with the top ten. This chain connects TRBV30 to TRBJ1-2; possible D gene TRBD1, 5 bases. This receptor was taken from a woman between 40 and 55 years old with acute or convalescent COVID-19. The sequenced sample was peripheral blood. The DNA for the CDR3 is TGTGCCTGGACCTCGACAGCAAACTATGGCTACACCTTC. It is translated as CAWTSTANYGYTF.